This T cell receptor beta chain came from a study of cytomegalovirus exposure and HLA in healthy donors. V lost 3 bases to trimming and J lost 5 bases; unmatched junction nucleotides: 14. Per germline, CDR1 MGHDK and CDR2 SYGVNS. The CDR3 runs 18 residues. Amplification used 60 Vbeta primers and 13 Jbeta primers. Only in-frame clones appear in the TCRdb table, and some are missing; sequencing was by immunoSEQ multiplex PCR. The sample includes tens of thousands of clones, 81% of them seen just once. Sequenced: PBMCs. This TCR was sampled from a girl aged 2-15 years in good health and CMV-seropositive. This chain joins TRBV25-1 and TRBJ2-7; 12 nucleotides match TRBD2. DNA of the CDR3: TGTGCCAGCAGTGAGCTATTCCTAGCGGGAGGGGTCGACGACGAGCAGTACTTC. As protein: CASSELFLAGGVDDEQYF.